The clone carrying this TCR beta chain has a handful of counts. No antigen is known for it. The data were obtained in a study of CD8+CD57+ T cells in acquired aplastic anemia. Study-level background: Sorted CD4+ plus CD8+ cells gave DNA averaging roughly 3.2 ug.

After removal of 4 bases from V and 0 bases from J, the junction contained 5 bases not matched to a gene. In germline, CDR1 is SGHDN, CDR2 FVKESK. This CDR3 comprises 16 residues. Points from the study as a whole: Patient and control CD8+ Simpson's diversity was not significantly different. Patients and controls shared 25 to 35 CD8+ CDR3 sequences, highly expressed in patients.

Genomic DNA constituted the template upon which TCR beta VDJ and CDR3 profiling was performed. TCRdb reanalysed the reads using MiXCR and keeps one entry per CDR3 protein. The sample comprises 100,000 to 150,000 distinct CDR3 sequences, more than 35% of which are singletons, and more than 7% rests with the top ten. The sequence was collected from a human donor in good health, serving as a control. The sample comprised sorted CD4+, CD8+, or CD8+CD57+ T cells (not recorded which) from PBMCs. The chain has TRBV14 and TRBJ1-3, with 8 bases matching TRBD1. DNA for the CDR3: TGTGCCAGCAGCCCCCGGGACAGGCTCTCTGGAAACACCATATATTTT. The encoded protein is CASSPRDRLSGNTIYF.